Sequencing of this TCR beta chain was carried out in a study of CD8 T cells in ankylosing spondylitis. Overall study results and limits: There was reportedly significant enrichment of clones that were disease-linked in matched ankylosing spondylitis synovial fluid. Reactive arthritis synovial fluid and blood previously showed some of these motif variants. A TCR beta motif made of about 8 highly homologous variants seemed typical of ankylosing spondylitis blood.

Researchers built TCR beta libraries using quantitative 5'-RACE with molecular barcodes. From the 5' RACE reads, TCRdb called clonotypes with MiXCR, one entry per CDR3 protein. The table shows about 240,000 distinct CDR3 sequences, with around 10% occurring only once. This clonotype was found many times. Its specificity is not known. The receptor was derived from a male donor with ankylosing spondylitis or in good health (not recorded which). The material sequenced was blood, either unsorted or a sorted T cell fraction (not recorded which).

CDR3 in DNA: TGTGCCAGCAGCGAGGGACAGTTGAGTGACGAGCAGTACTTC. Protein: CASSEGQLSDEQYF. The genes are TRBV6-1 and TRBJ2-7; 7 bases map to TRBD1. The length of the CDR3 is 14 residues. After removal of 6 bases from V and 5 bases from J, the junction contained 10 bases not matched to a gene. Germline V gene data show CDR1 as MNHNS and CDR2 as SASEGT.